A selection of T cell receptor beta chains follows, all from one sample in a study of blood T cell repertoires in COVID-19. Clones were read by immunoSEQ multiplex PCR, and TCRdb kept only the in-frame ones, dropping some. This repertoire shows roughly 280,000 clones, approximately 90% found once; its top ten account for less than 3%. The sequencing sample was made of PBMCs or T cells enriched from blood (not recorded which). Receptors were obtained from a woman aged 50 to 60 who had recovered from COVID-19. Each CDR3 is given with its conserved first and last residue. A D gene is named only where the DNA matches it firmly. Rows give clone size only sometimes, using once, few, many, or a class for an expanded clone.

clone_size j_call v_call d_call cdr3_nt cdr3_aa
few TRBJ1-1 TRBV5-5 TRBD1 TGTGCCAGCAGCTTGCATGGGACAGGAGGCTCTAACACTGAAGCTTTCTTT CASSLHGTGGSNTEAFF
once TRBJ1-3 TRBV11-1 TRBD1 TGTGCCAGCAGACAAGGGGACAGCTCTGGAAACACCATATATTTT CASRQGDSSGNTIYF
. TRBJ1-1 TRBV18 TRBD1 TGTGCCAGCTCACCAAGACAGGGGAGAGTGGACACTGAAGCTTTCTTT CASSPRQGRVDTEAFF
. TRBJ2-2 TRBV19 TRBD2 TGTGCCAGTAGTACACTCGGACTAGCGGGATCCACCGGGGAGCTGTTTTTT CASSTLGLAGSTGELFF
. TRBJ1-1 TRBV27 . TGTGCCAGCAGGTTTTCCGGTGAAGCTTTCTTT CASRFSGEAFF
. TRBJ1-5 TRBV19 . TGTGCCAGTAGTTGGACAGCTACAGCTCATCAGCCCCAGCATTTT CASSWTATAHQPQHF
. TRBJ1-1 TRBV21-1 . TGTGCCAGCAGCAATCGGGACAGTTTGAACACTGAAGCTTTCTTT CASSNRDSLNTEAFF
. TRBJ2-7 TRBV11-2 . TGTGCCAGCAGCCCCCGCTACGAGCAGTACTTC CASSPRYEQYF
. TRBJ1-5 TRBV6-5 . TGTGCCAGCAGACGACAGCCAAATCAGCCCCAGCATTTT CASRRQPNQPQHF
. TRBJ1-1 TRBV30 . TGTGCCTGGAGTGAGACAGTCGTCCTCGAAGCTTTCTTT CAWSETVVLEAFF
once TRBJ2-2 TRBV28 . TGTGCCAGCAACATCAAGAACACCGGGGAGCTGTTTTTT CASNIKNTGELFF
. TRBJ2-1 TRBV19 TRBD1 TGTGCCAGTAGCAAGAGAGGGGGCGACAATGAGCAGTTCTTC CASSKRGGDNEQFF
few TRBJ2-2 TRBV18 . TGTGCCAGCTCACCGGCGTTGACTCCTAACACCGGGGAGCTGTTTTTT CASSPALTPNTGELFF
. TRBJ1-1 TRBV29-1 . TGCAGCGTTGTCGCAGAGGGATCAGCTTTCTTT CSVVAEGSAFF
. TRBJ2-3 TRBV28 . TGTGCCAGCAGCCCCATCACAGATACGCAGTATTTT CASSPITDTQYF
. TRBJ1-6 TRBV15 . TGTGCCACCAGCGGAGCGCGGGGTAGTAATTCACCCCTCCACTTT CATSGARGSNSPLHF
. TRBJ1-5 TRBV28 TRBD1 TGTGCCAGCAGTTTAGGCAGACAGGGGGCCATTAGCAATCAGCCCCAGCATTTT CASSLGRQGAISNQPQHF
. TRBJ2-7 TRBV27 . TGTGCCAGCAGCCCTCCAGAGGGCAACTCCTACGAGCAGTACTTC CASSPPEGNSYEQYF